This T cell receptor (beta chain) was recorded in a study of T cell responses to AZD1222 COVID-19 vaccine. Study-wide results and caveats: At 160-218 and 743-854, vaccine-associated CD4 TCRs were dominant, and they spanned spike.

Assay used: immunoSEQ multiplex PCR; TCRdb lists only in-frame clones, some missing. The sample gives under 150,000 clones, 90% of which show up once; 1.6% is in the top ten. The V and J ends lost 2 bases and 2 bases respectively, with 12 bases between them. CDR1 and CDR2 from the germline V gene are SGHTA and FQGNSA. The CDR3 consists of 15 residues. About this clone itself: Its specificity is unknown.

The V and J genes are TRBV7-2 and TRBJ1-2; D is ambiguous. This sequence was found in an adult who received the AZD1222 COVID-19 vaccine. The specimen comprised peripheral blood, sampled 28 days after the second AZD1222 dose. The CDR3 DNA follows: TGTGCCAGCAGCTTACTTGCGGCAGAAAACTATGGCTACACCTTC. This encodes CASSLLAAENYGYTF.